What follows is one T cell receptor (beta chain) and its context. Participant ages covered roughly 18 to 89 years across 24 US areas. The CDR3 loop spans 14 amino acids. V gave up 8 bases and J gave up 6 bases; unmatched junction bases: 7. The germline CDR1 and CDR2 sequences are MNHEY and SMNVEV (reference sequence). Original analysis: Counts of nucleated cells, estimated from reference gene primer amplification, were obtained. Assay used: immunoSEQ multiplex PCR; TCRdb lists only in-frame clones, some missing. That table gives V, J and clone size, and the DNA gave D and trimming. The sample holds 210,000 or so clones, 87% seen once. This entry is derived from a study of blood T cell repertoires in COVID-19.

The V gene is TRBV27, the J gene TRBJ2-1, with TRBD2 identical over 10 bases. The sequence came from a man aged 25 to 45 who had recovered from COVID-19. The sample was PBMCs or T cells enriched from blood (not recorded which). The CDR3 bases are TGTGCCAGCGGAGCCGGGACTAGCGTCAATGAGCAGTTCTTC. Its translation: CASGAGTSVNEQFF.